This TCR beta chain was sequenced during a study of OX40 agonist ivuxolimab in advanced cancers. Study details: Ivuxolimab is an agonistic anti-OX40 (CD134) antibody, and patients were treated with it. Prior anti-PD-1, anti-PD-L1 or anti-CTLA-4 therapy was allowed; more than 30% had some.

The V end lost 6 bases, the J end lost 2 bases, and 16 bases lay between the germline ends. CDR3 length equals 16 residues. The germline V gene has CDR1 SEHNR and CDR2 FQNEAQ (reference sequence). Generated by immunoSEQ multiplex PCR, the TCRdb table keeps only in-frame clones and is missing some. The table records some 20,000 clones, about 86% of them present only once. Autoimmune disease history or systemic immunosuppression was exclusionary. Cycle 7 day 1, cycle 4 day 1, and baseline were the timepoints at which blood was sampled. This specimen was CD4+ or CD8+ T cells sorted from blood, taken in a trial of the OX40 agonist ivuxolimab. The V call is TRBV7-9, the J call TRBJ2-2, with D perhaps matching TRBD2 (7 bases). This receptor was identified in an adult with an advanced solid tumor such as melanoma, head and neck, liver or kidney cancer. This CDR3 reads CASSFPGGFNTGELFF. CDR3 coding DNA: TGTGCCAGCAGTTTCCCGGGGGGCTTCAACACCGGGGAGCTGTTTTTT.